This note documents a single T cell receptor (beta chain) sequence. The data are from a study of blood T cell repertoires in COVID-19. This CDR3 has 12 amino acids. Germline V gene sequence: CDR1 GTSNPN, CDR2 SVGIG (reference sequence). V was cut by 3 bases and J by 2 bases, with 8 bases left in between. The table came from immunoSEQ multiplex PCR; TCRdb's copy has only in-frame clones and leaves some out. The sample has roughly 200,000 clones; more than 75% are singletons. The V gene is TRBV30, the J gene TRBJ2-7, with a tentative D call TRBD1 (6 bases). The receptor was isolated from a man in his 60s who had recovered from COVID-19. The sequencing sample was made of peripheral blood. The CDR3 spells CAWRTGPYEQYF. The CDR3 DNA sequence: TGTGCCTGGAGAACAGGGCCCTACGAGCAGTACTTC.